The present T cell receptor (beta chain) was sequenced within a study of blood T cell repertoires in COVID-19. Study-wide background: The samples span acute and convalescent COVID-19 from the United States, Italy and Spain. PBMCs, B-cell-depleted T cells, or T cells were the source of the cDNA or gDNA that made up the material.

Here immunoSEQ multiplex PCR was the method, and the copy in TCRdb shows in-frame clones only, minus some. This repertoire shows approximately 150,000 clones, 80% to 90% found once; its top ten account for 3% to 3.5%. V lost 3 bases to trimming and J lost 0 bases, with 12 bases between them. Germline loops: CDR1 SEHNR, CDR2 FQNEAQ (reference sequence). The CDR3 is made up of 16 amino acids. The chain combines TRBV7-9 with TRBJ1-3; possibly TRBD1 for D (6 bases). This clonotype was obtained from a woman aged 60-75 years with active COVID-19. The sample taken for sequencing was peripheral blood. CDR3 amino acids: CASSFQGPSSGNTIYF. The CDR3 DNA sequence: TGTGCCAGCAGCTTCCAGGGGCCGAGCTCTGGAAACACCATATATTTT.